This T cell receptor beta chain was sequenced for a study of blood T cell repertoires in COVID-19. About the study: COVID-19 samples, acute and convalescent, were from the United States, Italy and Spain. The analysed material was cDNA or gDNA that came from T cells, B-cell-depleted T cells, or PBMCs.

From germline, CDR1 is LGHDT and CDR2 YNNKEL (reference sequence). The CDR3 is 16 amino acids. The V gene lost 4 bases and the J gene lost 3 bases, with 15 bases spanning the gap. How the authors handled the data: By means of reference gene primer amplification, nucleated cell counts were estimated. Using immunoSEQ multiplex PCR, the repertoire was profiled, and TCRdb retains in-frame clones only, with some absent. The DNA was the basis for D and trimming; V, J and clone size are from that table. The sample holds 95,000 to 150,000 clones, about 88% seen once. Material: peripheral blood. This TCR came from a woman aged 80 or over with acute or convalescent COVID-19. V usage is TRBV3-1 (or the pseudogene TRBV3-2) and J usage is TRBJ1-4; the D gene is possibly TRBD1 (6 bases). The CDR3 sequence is CASSLSQGLPNEKLFF. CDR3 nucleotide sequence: TGTGCCAGCAGCCTTTCCCAGGGGTTACCTAATGAAAAACTGTTTTTT.